These 32 T cell receptor beta chains were sequenced from one sample in a study of cytomegalovirus exposure and HLA in healthy donors. Clones were sequenced by immunoSEQ multiplex PCR, and TCRdb holds only the in-frame ones, with some missing. Of more than 95,000 clones in the sample, about 87% were seen once. Sample: PBMCs. These receptors were taken from a woman younger than 30 in good health and CMV-seronegative.

In DNA, the CDR3 is TGTGCCAGCAGCTTGGGTATGACTAGCGGGCGCTACGAGCAGTACTTC. This translates into CASSLGMTSGRYEQYF. The rearrangement uses TRBV5-6 and TRBJ2-7, with TRBD2 matching over 10 bases. Losses at the gene ends were 0 bases for V and 3 bases for J; bases not matched to a gene: 6. This CDR3 has 16 amino acids. Germline CDR1 reads SGHDT; CDR2 reads YYEEEE.

The V gene is TRBV5-6, the J gene TRBJ2-1; TRBD2 agrees at 12 bases. V shed 0 bases and J 10 bases; nucleotides not matched to a gene: 8. Germline CDR1 and CDR2: SGHDT and YYEEEE. This CDR3 is built from 16 residues. In DNA, the CDR3 is TGTGCCAGCAGCTTGGTCTCTAGCGGGAGGGTTAAAGAGCAGTTCTTC. Translation: CASSLVSSGRVKEQFF.

This clone turned up a few times. The J gene is TRBJ1-2, the V gene TRBV7-9, with D unresolved. The CDR3 contains 12 residues. Between the trimmed V and J ends, which lost 10 bases and 4 bases, there was a span of 13 bases. Germline loops: CDR1 SEHNR, CDR2 FQNEAQ (reference sequence). The DNA for the CDR3 is TGTGCCATCGATGGGCGTCGCTATGGCTACACCTTC. This gives the protein CAIDGRRYGYTF. The full variable domain, its missing parts supplied by reference TRBV7-9 and TRBJ1-2, is DTGVSQNPRHKITKRGQNVTFRCDPISEHNRLYWYRQTLGQGPEFLTYFQNEAQLEKSRLLSDRFSAERPKGSFSTLEIQRTEQGDSAMYLCAIDGRRYGYTFGSGTRLTVV.

The chain carries TRBV30 and TRBJ1-1; D is possibly TRBD1 (6 bases). The CDR3 covers 12 residues. V was trimmed by 5 bases and J by 5 bases, leaving 12 bases between them. CDR1 GTSNPN and CDR2 SVGIG come from the germline V gene (reference sequence). The CDR3 DNA reads as TGTGCCTGGGCAGGGGTACGGACTGAAGCTTTCTTT. The encoded protein is CAWAGVRTEAFF.

The chain has TRBV11-3 and TRBJ2-1, with TRBD2 as a possible D gene (6 bases). Germline CDR1 is SGHNT and CDR2 is YENEEA. The CDR3 extends over 15 amino acids. Trimming left V 5 bases short and J 0 bases short, with 11 bases between. The DNA for the CDR3 is TGTGCCAGCAGCCCCATAGCGGTCTCCTACAATGAGCAGTTCTTC. The encoded protein is CASSPIAVSYNEQFF.

This clone was observed a single time. The rearrangement uses TRBV6-4 and TRBJ2-3; tentative D call: TRBD2 (5 bases). The V and J ends lost 4 bases and 1 base respectively, with 6 bases between them. CDR3 size: 13 residues. Looked up from germline, CDR1 is MRHNA and CDR2 is SNTAGT. As DNA, the CDR3 is TGTGCCAGCAGTGTCGGGGGCACAGATACGCAGTATTTT. Its translation is CASSVGGTDTQYF.

The chain carries TRBV7-2 and TRBJ2-7; TRBD1 matches 9 bases. Germline CDR1 and CDR2: SGHTA and FQGNSA. V was clipped by 4 bases and J by 6 bases; unmatched bases: 4. The CDR3 has 13 residues. CDR3 in amino acids: CASSWGTGREQYF. The DNA for the CDR3 is TGTGCCAGCAGCTGGGGGACAGGGCGCGAGCAGTACTTC.

In this sample, this clone turned up once. CDR3 coding DNA: TGTGCCAGCAGAACAATGAACACCGGGGAGCTGTTTTTT. Amino acids: CASRTMNTGELFF. The V and J genes are TRBV6-5 and TRBJ2-2, with D unclear. Germline V gene lookup returns CDR1 MNHEY and CDR2 SVGAGI. This CDR3 is built from 13 residues. V was clipped by 6 bases and J by 1 base, with 6 bases between them.

This chain links TRBV13 with TRBJ2-1; D is unclear. In germline, CDR1 is PRHDT, CDR2 FYEKMQ (reference sequence). Trimming removed 0 bases at V and 8 bases at J, with 5 bases between. The CDR3 has 12 residues. The CDR3 DNA follows: TGTGCCAGCAGCTTAGGGGGCTATGAGCAGTTCTTC. It yields the protein CASSLGGYEQFF.

J is TRBJ2-1 and V is TRBV19; D is possibly TRBD2 (6 bases). The CDR3 length is 16 residues. From germline, CDR1 is LNHDA and CDR2 SQIVND (reference sequence). The V and J ends lost 6 bases and 3 bases respectively, with 18 bases between them. The CDR3: CASRSLGAGNYNEQFF. In nucleotides, the CDR3 is TGTGCCAGTAGGAGCCTCGGGGCGGGGAACTACAATGAGCAGTTCTTC.

The rearrangement joins TRBV7-2 to TRBJ2-1; D may be TRBD2 (7 bases). This CDR3 contains 15 residues. Trimming shortened V by 8 bases and J by 4 bases, and 18 bases separated the two germline ends. Germline V gene lookup returns CDR1 SGHTA and CDR2 FQGNSA. The CDR3 DNA reads TGTGCCAGCCCTCCCCCGGGGGGCTTATACAATGAGCAGTTCTTC. Its translation: CASPPPGGLYNEQFF. Complete variable domain (other parts from reference TRBV7-2 and TRBJ2-1): GAGVSQSPSNKVTEKGKDVELRCDPISGHTALYWYRQSLGQGLEFLIYFQGNSAPDKSGLPSDRFSAERTGGSVSTLTIQRTQQEDSAVYLCASPPPGGLYNEQFFGPGTRLTVL.

This CDR3 reads CASSLDGGKGSPLHF. In DNA form, the CDR3 reads TGCGCCAGCAGCTTGGACGGGGGGAAGGGTTCACCCCTCCACTTT. The genes are TRBV5-1 and TRBJ1-6, with D possibly TRBD1 on 5 matching bases. Germline CDR1 reads SGHRS; CDR2 reads YFSETQ. Trimming stripped 0 bases from V and 9 bases from J, with 13 bases between. CDR3 length: 15 amino acids. Supplemented by reference TRBV5-1 and TRBJ1-6, the full variable domain reads KAGVTQTPRYLIKTRGQQVTLSCSPISGHRSVSWYQQTPGQGLQFLFEYFSETQRNKGNFPGRFSGRQFSNSRSEMNVSTLELGDSALYLCASSLDGGKGSPLHFGNGTRLTVT.

The genes are TRBV7-2 and TRBJ2-7; TRBD2 matches 7 bases. Trimming took 2 bases from V and 4 from J; bases not matched to a gene: 14. This CDR3 spans 17 amino acids. CDR1 and CDR2 (germline): SGHTA, FQGNSA. The CDR3 sequence is CASSLSFSGGSRYEQYF. Written as DNA, the CDR3 is TGTGCCAGCAGCTTAAGTTTCAGTGGCGGGAGCCGTTACGAGCAGTACTTC.

The chain links TRBV19 to TRBJ2-3; D is ambiguous. V was cut by 6 bases and J by 2 bases, with 6 bases left in between. Germline loops: CDR1 LNHDA, CDR2 SQIVND (reference sequence). This CDR3 spans 12 amino acids. The CDR3 DNA follows: TGTGCCAGTAGCCCCTCCACAGATACGCAGTATTTT. Residues: CASSPSTDTQYF.

CDR3 protein: CASSPVGTAQETQYF. The CDR3 DNA reads as TGTGCCAGCTCACCAGTGGGGACAGCTCAAGAGACCCAGTACTTC. The chain has TRBV18 and TRBJ2-5; 7 positions agree with TRBD1. Germline CDR1 reads KGHSH; CDR2 reads LQKENI. The V and J ends lost 2 bases and 2 bases, in that order; junction bases with no gene match: 5. This CDR3 has 15 residues. The full variable domain, completed using reference TRBV18 and TRBJ2-5, is NAGVMQNPRHLVRRRGQEARLRCSPMKGHSHVYWYRQLPEEGLKFMVYLQKENIIDESGMPKERFSAEFPKEGPSILRIQQVVRGDSAAYFCASSPVGTAQETQYFGPGTRLLVL.

This chain connects TRBV2 to TRBJ2-7; TRBD1 aligns across 9 bases. CDR3 length equals 15 residues. Germline CDR1 and CDR2: SNHLY and FYNNEI. V gave up 7 bases and J gave up 3 bases; unmatched junction bases: 10. The CDR3 DNA follows: TGTGCCAGCATCCTATGGACAGGGGTTTTCTACGAGCAGTACTTC. Its translation: CASILWTGVFYEQYF.

This chain links TRBV14 with TRBJ1-1, with unresolved D. This CDR3 is 12 amino acids long. Germline CDR1 is SGHDN and CDR2 is FVKESK. The V end lost 4 bases, the J end lost 1 base, and 4 bases lay between the germline ends. The CDR3, as DNA: TGTGCCAGCAGCCCAGGGAACACTGAAGCTTTCTTT. It specifies CASSPGNTEAFF.

The genes are TRBV11-2 and TRBJ1-2; D possibly corresponds to TRBD1 (5 bases). This CDR3 is 18 amino acids long. Per germline, CDR1 SGHAT and CDR2 FQNNGV. V lost 3 bases and J lost 7, with 27 bases in between. The CDR3 spells CASSLGTWGTPADGGYTF. Here the CDR3 DNA reads TGTGCCAGCAGCTTGGGGACTTGGGGCACGCCAGCGGACGGTGGCTACACCTTC.

V gene TRBV6-1 combines with J gene TRBJ2-2; 9 nucleotides line up with TRBD2. This CDR3 is 19 amino acids long. Trimming took 4 bases from V and 1 from J; bases not matched to a gene: 13. The V gene's germline CDR1 is MNHNS and CDR2 SASEGT. The CDR3 nucleotides are TGTGCCAGCAGTGGTAGGACAGCGGGAGGCACTTGGAACACCGGGGAGCTGTTTTTT. Its translation is CASSGRTAGGTWNTGELFF.

The V call is TRBV2, the J call TRBJ1-5; D ambiguous. Trimming pared 0 bases from V and 2 bases from J, leaving 5 bases between. The length of the CDR3 is 14 residues. CDR1 SNHLY and CDR2 FYNNEI come from the germline V gene. CDR3 amino acids: CASSEAAGNQPQHF. The CDR3 DNA follows: TGTGCCAGCAGTGAAGCGGCAGGCAATCAGCCCCAGCATTTT.

V is TRBV28 and J is TRBJ1-2, with 9 positions matching TRBD1. The V gene's germline CDR1 is MDHEN and CDR2 SYDVKM. The V gene end was trimmed by 3 bases and the J gene end by 0 bases; junction bases not matched to a gene: 8. The CDR3 sequence is 17 residues long. The CDR3: CASSFGAGTGSNYGYTF. CDR3 bases: TGTGCCAGCAGTTTTGGCGCCGGGACAGGGTCTAACTATGGCTACACCTTC.

The rearrangement joins TRBV5-6 to TRBJ2-7; a possible D gene is TRBD2 (6 bases). Trimming shortened V by 2 bases and J by 1 base, and 7 bases separated the two germline ends. The CDR3 runs 13 residues. CDR1 is SGHDT, CDR2 YYEEEE, per germline. CDR3 DNA: TGTGCCAGCAGCTTACGGGGGTCCTACGAGCAGTACTTC. Translation: CASSLRGSYEQYF.

This clone was seen only once. The chain joins TRBV28 to TRBJ2-1; a possible D gene is TRBD2 (6 bases). V shed 3 bases and J shed 9 bases, with 21 bases lying between them. This CDR3 is 16 amino acids long. Germline V gene lookup returns CDR1 MDHEN and CDR2 SYDVKM. This CDR3 is CASSFFIGTAGGEQFF. The CDR3 nucleotides read TGTGCCAGCAGTTTTTTTATCGGGACTGCTGGGGGTGAGCAGTTCTTC.

The table lists this clone with a count of one. This chain links TRBV19 with TRBJ1-1; the D gene is possibly TRBD1 (6 bases). The CDR3 sequence is 15 residues long. CDR1 is LNHDA, CDR2 SQIVND, per germline (reference sequence). Trimming took 6 bases from V and 1 from J, leaving 15 bases between them. CDR3 loop: CASRLIRDKNTEAFF. The DNA of the CDR3 is TGTGCCAGTAGGCTGATCCGGGACAAGAACACTGAAGCTTTCTTT.

V and J are TRBV2 and TRBJ2-2; 8 nucleotides line up with TRBD1. Losses at the gene ends were 6 bases for V and 2 bases for J; bases not matched to a gene: 5. From germline, CDR1 is SNHLY and CDR2 FYNNEI. The CDR3 sequence is 15 residues long. Written as DNA, the CDR3 is TGTGCCAGCAGGGCGGACAGGGTAAACACCGGGGAGCTGTTTTTT. Encoded protein: CASRADRVNTGELFF.

The CDR3 spells CAISLKAGVGSYEQYF. The CDR3 nucleotides are TGTGCCATCAGTCTGAAAGCGGGGGTGGGCTCCTACGAGCAGTACTTC. This chain joins TRBV10-3 and TRBJ2-7, with 8 bases fitting TRBD2. Trimming took 5 bases from V and 0 from J; bases not matched to a gene: 9. The CDR3 has 16 residues. The germline V gene encodes CDR1 ENHRY and CDR2 SYGVKD.

The V and J genes are TRBV5-1 and TRBJ2-1; TRBD2 matches 10 bases. V was clipped by 0 bases and J by 7 bases; unmatched bases: 4. This CDR3 region has 15 residues. From germline, CDR1 is SGHRS and CDR2 YFSETQ. CDR3 sequence reads: CASSLGSGGANEQFF. The CDR3 DNA is TGCGCCAGCAGCTTGGGAAGCGGGGGGGCGAATGAGCAGTTCTTC.

This clone was counted a single time. Other DNA variants within this sample encode the same CDR3. The V gene is TRBV7-9, the J gene TRBJ2-1; 10 nucleotides match TRBD2. The CDR3 runs 15 residues. V trimming: 0 bases; J trimming: 5 bases; junction bases outside the gene matches: 1. From germline, CDR1 is SEHNR and CDR2 FQNEAQ (reference sequence). The CDR3 region has the DNA TGTGCCAGCAGCTTAGCTAGCGGGGGGAACAATGAGCAGTTCTTC. It encodes CASSLASGGNNEQFF.

This chain links TRBV6-5 with TRBJ1-1; 7 nucleotides agree with TRBD1. The CDR3 extends over 13 amino acids. V lost 6 bases to trimming and J lost 7 bases; unmatched junction nucleotides: 8. In germline, CDR1 is MNHEY, CDR2 SVGAGI. This CDR3 reads CASSTTGRSEAFF. The CDR3 nucleotides read TGTGCCAGCAGCACGACAGGGAGGAGTGAAGCTTTCTTT.

This chain uses TRBV5-4 with TRBJ2-7, with TRBD1 matching 7 bases. V dropped 4 bases and J dropped 4; count of bases not matched to a gene: 5. Germline V gene sequence: CDR1 SGHNT, CDR2 YYREEE (reference sequence). This CDR3 spans 13 amino acids. The CDR3 here is CASSLDRVYEQYF. The DNA for the CDR3 is TGTGCCAGCAGCCTTGACAGGGTATACGAGCAGTACTTC.

Remarks on this clone: Other DNA sequences within the sample encode an identical CDR3. V is TRBV7-9 and J is TRBJ2-1; D possibly corresponds to TRBD2 (7 bases). The CDR3 extends over 16 amino acids. Germline V gene sequence: CDR1 SEHNR, CDR2 FQNEAQ (reference sequence). V dropped 1 base and J dropped 4 bases, with 14 bases sitting between them. CDR3 amino acids: CASSLGAGGPYNEQFF. In DNA form, the CDR3 reads TGTGCCAGCAGCTTAGGAGCCGGGGGGCCATACAATGAGCAGTTCTTC.

This rearrangement joins TRBV11-2 to TRBJ2-5; a weak D match, TRBD2 (6 bases). The germline V gene encodes CDR1 SGHAT and CDR2 FQNNGV. V shed 5 bases and J shed 3 bases, with 16 bases lying between them. CDR3 length equals 15 residues. CDR3 bases: TGTGCCAGCAGCCTAGGTTGGCGGGGTAAAGAGACCCAGTACTTC. Translated, it gives CASSLGWRGKETQYF.